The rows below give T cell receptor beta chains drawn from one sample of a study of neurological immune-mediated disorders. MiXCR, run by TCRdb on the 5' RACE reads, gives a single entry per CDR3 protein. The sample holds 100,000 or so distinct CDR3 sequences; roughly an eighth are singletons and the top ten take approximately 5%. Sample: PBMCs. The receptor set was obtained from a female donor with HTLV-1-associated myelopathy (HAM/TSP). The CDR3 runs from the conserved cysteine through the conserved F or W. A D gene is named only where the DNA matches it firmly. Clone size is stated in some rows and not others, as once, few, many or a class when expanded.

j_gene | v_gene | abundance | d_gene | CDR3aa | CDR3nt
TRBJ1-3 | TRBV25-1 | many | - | CASSRGYSGNTIYF | TGTGCCAGCAGCCGAGGGTACTCTGGAAACACCATATATTTT
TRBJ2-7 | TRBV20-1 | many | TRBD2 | CSARDLIPERGRYEQYF | TGCAGTGCTAGAGACCTCATCCCGGAGCGGGGGCGCTACGAGCAGTACTTC
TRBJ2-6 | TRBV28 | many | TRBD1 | CASMGRGQYGANVLTF | TGTGCCAGCATGGGCAGGGGGCAATATGGGGCCAACGTCCTGACTTTC
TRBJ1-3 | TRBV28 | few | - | CASSWTLSGNTIYF | TGTGCCAGCAGTTGGACGCTTTCTGGAAACACCATATATTTT
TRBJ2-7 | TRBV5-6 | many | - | CASSFSIPYEQYF | TGTGCCAGCAGCTTTTCAATCCCCTACGAGCAGTACTTC
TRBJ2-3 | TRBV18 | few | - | CASSPRGSADTQYF | TGTGCCAGCTCCCCTAGGGGTAGCGCAGATACGCAGTATTTT
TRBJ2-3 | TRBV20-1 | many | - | CSGSEYTDTQYF | TGCAGTGGAAGTGAATACACAGATACGCAGTATTTT
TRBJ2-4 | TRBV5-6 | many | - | CASSLRSAGSKNIQYF | TGTGCCAGCAGCTTGAGGTCCGCCGGATCGAAAAACATTCAGTACTTC
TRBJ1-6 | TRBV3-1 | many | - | CASSRGPPRNSPLHF | TGTGCCAGCAGCCGTGGACCACCCCGGAATTCACCCCTCCACTTT
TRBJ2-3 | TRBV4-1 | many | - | CASSQGLVKASGTQYF | TGCGCCAGCAGCCAAGGCCTCGTTAAGGCCTCGGGTACGCAGTATTTT
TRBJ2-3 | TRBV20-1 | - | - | CSAPRGDRADTQYF | TGCAGTGCTCCCCGCGGGGATCGGGCAGATACGCAGTATTTT
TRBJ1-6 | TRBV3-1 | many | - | CASSRGLSNSPLHF | TGTGCCAGCAGCAGGGGGTTATCGAATTCACCCCTCCACTTT
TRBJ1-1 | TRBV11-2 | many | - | CASSPSRGQGTEAFF | TGTGCCAGCAGCCCCTCCCGGGGTCAAGGCACTGAAGCTTTCTTT
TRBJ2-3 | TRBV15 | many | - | CATSRDQGGPDTQYF | TGTGCTACCAGCAGAGATCAGGGGGGCCCAGATACGCAGTATTTT
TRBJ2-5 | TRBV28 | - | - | CASTTQQGRETQYF | TGTGCCAGCACCACGCAGCAGGGGCGAGAGACCCAGTACTTC
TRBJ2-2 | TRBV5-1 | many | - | CASSFNPNTGELFF | TGCGCCAGCAGCTTCAACCCGAACACCGGGGAGCTGTTTTTT
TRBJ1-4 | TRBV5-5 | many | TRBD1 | CASSGPGTELLLVEKLFF | TGTGCCAGCAGCGGTCCCGGGACAGAATTGTTGCTGGTTGAAAAACTGTTTTTT
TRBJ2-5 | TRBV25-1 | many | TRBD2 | CASRVRGLGETQYF | TGTGCCAGCAGGGTTCGAGGACTAGGAGAGACCCAGTACTTC
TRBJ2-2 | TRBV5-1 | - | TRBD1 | CASSWDRGTGELFF | TGCGCCAGCAGTTGGGACAGAGGAACCGGGGAGCTGTTTTTT
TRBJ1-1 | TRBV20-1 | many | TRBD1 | CSSDPGQGVEAFF | TGCAGTTCCGACCCGGGACAGGGCGTAGAAGCTTTCTTT
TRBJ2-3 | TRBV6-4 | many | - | CASRDSSTDTQYF | TGTGCCAGCAGGGACTCGTCGACAGATACGCAGTATTTT
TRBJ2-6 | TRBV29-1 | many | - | CSVVRMVSGANVLTF | TGCAGCGTTGTACGGATGGTGTCTGGGGCCAACGTCCTGACTTTC
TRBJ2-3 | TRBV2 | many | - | CASSASLITDTQYF | TGTGCCAGCAGTGCAAGTCTAATCACAGATACGCAGTATTTT
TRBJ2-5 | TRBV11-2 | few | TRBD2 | CASSPGDSGGGGTQYF | TGTGCCAGCAGCCCAGGGGATAGCGGGGGGGGTGGGACCCAGTACTTC
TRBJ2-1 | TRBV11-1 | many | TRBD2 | CASSFPGLDFIANEQFF | TGTGCCAGCAGCTTCCCGGGACTAGATTTTATAGCCAATGAGCAGTTCTTC
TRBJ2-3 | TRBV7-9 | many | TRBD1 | CASSQGTGPTDTQYF | TGTGCCAGCAGCCAAGGGACAGGGCCCACAGATACGCAGTATTTT
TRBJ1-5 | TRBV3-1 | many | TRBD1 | CASSQDGTGGQPQHF | TGTGCCAGCAGCCAAGACGGGACAGGGGGTCAGCCCCAGCATTTT
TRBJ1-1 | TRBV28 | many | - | CASSLRRGNTEAFF | TGTGCCAGCAGTTTAAGAAGGGGGAACACTGAAGCTTTCTTT
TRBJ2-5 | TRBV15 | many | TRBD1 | CATSRATGGETQYF | TGTGCCACCAGCAGAGCGACAGGGGGCGAGACCCAGTACTTC
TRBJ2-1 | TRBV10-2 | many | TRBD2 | CASSVKRGPTFINEQFF | TGCGCCAGCAGTGTGAAGCGGGGGCCGACCTTTATCAATGAGCAGTTCTTC
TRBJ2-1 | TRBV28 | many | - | CASSATDSAMQFF | TGTGCCAGCAGTGCAACGGACAGCGCAATGCAGTTCTTC
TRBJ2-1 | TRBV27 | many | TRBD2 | CASSLSREGYNEQFF | TGTGCCAGCAGTTTGTCCAGGGAGGGCTACAATGAGCAGTTCTTC
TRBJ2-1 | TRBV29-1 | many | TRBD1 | CSVDWDRVRREQFF | TGCAGCGTTGATTGGGACAGGGTACGGCGTGAGCAGTTCTTC
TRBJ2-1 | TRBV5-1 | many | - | CASSLQYNEQFF | TGCGCCAGCAGCTTGCAGTACAATGAGCAGTTCTTC
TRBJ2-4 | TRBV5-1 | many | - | CASSLAPRGESDIQYF | TGCGCCAGCAGCTTGGCCCCCAGGGGCGAATCGGACATTCAGTACTTC
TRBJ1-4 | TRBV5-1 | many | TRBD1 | CASSGGQGYNEKLFF | TGCGCCAGCAGCGGAGGACAGGGCTATAATGAAAAACTGTTTTTT
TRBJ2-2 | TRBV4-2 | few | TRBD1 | CASSQATGGLSGELFF | TGTGCCAGCAGCCAAGCGACAGGGGGCCTCTCCGGGGAGCTGTTTTTT
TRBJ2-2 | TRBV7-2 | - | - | CASRLFGSGNTGELFF | TGTGCCAGCAGATTATTTGGTAGCGGAAACACCGGGGAGCTGTTTTTT
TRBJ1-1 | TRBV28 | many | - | CASAGLGRASTEAFF | TGTGCCAGCGCGGGCCTCGGAAGGGCTAGCACTGAAGCTTTCTTT
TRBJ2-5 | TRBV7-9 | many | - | CASRLALWETQYF | TGTGCCAGCAGGCTGGCCCTGTGGGAGACCCAGTACTTC
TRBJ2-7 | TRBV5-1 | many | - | CASSFGGDLYEQYF | TGCGCCAGCAGCTTTGGCGGGGACCTCTACGAGCAGTACTTC
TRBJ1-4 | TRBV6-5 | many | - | CASTPGGSGEKLFF | TGTGCCAGCACACCGGGAGGGTCAGGTGAAAAACTGTTTTTT
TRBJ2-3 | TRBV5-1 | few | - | CASSLQGFADTQYF | TGCGCCAGCAGCTTGCAGGGGTTCGCTGATACGCAGTATTTT
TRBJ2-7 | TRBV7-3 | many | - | CASSSDGYEQYF | TGTGCCAGCAGCTCCGACGGCTACGAGCAGTACTTC
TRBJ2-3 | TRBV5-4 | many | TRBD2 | CASSLSGRSTDTQYF | TGTGCCAGCAGCTTAAGCGGGAGAAGCACAGATACGCAGTATTTT
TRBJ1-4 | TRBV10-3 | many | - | CAISEHGEKLFF | TGTGCCATCAGTGAGCATGGGGAAAAACTGTTTTTT
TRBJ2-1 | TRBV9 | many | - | CASSVGGGGEQFF | TGTGCCAGCAGCGTAGGTGGGGGCGGTGAGCAGTTCTTC
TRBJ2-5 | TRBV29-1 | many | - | CSVEVTETQYF | TGCAGCGTTGAAGTGACAGAGACCCAGTACTTC
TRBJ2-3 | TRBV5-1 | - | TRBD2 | CASSPGTSGGPTDTQYF | TGCGCCAGCAGCCCGGGGACTAGCGGGGGGCCCACAGATACGCAGTATTTT
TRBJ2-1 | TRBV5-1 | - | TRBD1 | CASSFSITGTADEQFF | TGCGCCAGCAGCTTCTCAATAACCGGGACAGCTGACGAGCAGTTCTTC
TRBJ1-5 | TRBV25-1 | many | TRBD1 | CASRDRADQPQHF | TGTGCCAGCAGGGACAGGGCTGATCAGCCCCAGCATTTT
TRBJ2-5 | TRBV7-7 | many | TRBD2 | CASSHRPSGANQETQYF | TGTGCCAGCAGCCACCGCCCTAGCGGGGCGAACCAAGAGACCCAGTACTTC
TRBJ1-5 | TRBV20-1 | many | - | CSAVGVRAPGSNQPQHF | TGCAGTGCAGTGGGAGTTCGGGCCCCCGGGAGCAATCAGCCCCAGCATTTT
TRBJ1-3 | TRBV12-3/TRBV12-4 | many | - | CASSLRPNTIYF | TGTGCCAGCAGTTTACGACCAAACACCATATATTTT
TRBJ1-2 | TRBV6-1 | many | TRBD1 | CASSEGGQGAIRYTF | TGTGCCAGCAGTGAAGGGGGGCAGGGGGCGATCCGCTACACCTTC